The 20 T cell receptor beta chains below come from one sample, sequenced in a study of cytomegalovirus exposure and HLA in healthy donors. Assay used: immunoSEQ multiplex PCR; TCRdb lists only in-frame clones, some missing. The table has 65,000 or so clones, 90% to 95% seen once; the top ten hold around 4.5%. The sequenced material came from PBMCs. These receptors originate from a man between 18 and 29 years old in good health and CMV-seropositive.

V is TRBV6-5 and J is TRBJ1-2; 10 nucleotides agree with TRBD1. J lost 8 bases, V lost 0 bases, and 6 bases had no gene match. The CDR3 is made up of 15 amino acids. In germline, CDR1 is MNHEY, CDR2 SVGAGI. CDR3 bases: TGTGCCAGCAGTTACTCAGGACAGGGGGTTGGAGGCTACACCTTC. It codes for CASSYSGQGVGGYTF.

The chain recombines TRBV18 with TRBJ1-1; 10 bases are a match to TRBD1. This CDR3 is 16 amino acids long. The germline V gene has CDR1 KGHSH and CDR2 LQKENI. Germline trimming cut 5 bases from V and 3 bases from J; bases unmatched to any gene: 9. This CDR3 reads CASSISTGGADTEAFF. The CDR3 region has the DNA TGTGCCAGCTCAATATCGACAGGGGGCGCAGACACTGAAGCTTTCTTT.

CDR3 region: CASSFGVLNYGYTF. CDR3 bases: TGTGCCAGCAGCTTCGGCGTACTAAACTATGGCTACACCTTC. This chain connects TRBV5-5 to TRBJ1-2; the D is unclear. CDR1 SGHKS and CDR2 YYEKEE come from the germline V gene (reference sequence). Trimming took off 2 bases at V and 2 bases at J, with 10 bases between the two ends. CDR3 length: 14 residues.

The chain recombines TRBV5-1 with TRBJ2-5, with 10 nucleotides matching TRBD1. Germline V gene lookup returns CDR1 SGHRS and CDR2 YFSETQ. The V gene end was trimmed by 4 bases and the J gene end by 4 bases; junction bases not matched to a gene: 4. The CDR3 consists of 14 residues. This CDR3 reads CASSRTGGRETQYF. In DNA form, the CDR3 reads TGCGCCAGCAGCCGGACAGGGGGACGAGAGACCCAGTACTTC.

This chain links TRBV30 with TRBJ2-2, with TRBD2 identical over 10 bases. The CDR3 length is 17 residues. V was clipped by 2 bases and J by 4 bases; unmatched bases: 10. CDR1 is GTSNPN and CDR2 is SVGIG in the germline V gene (reference sequence). CDR3 DNA sequence: TGTGCCTGGAGTCCTGGGTTGCTAGCGGGAGCCACCGGGGAGCTGTTTTTT. Protein product: CAWSPGLLAGATGELFF. The full variable domain, its missing parts supplied by reference TRBV30 and TRBJ2-2, is SQTIHQWPATLVQPVGSPLSLECTVEGTSNPNLYWYRQAAGRGLQLLFYSVGIGQISSEVPQNLSASRPQDRQFILSSKKLLLSDSGFYLCAWSPGLLAGATGELFFGEGSRLTVL.

The chain recombines TRBV28 with TRBJ1-3, with D unresolved. Germline V gives CDR1 MDHEN, CDR2 SYDVKM. This CDR3 has 15 residues. The germline V and J ends were trimmed by 3 bases and 3 bases, with 12 bases remaining between them. CDR3 sequence: CASSFLLADGNTIYF. Here the CDR3 DNA reads TGTGCCAGCAGTTTCTTGTTAGCGGATGGAAACACCATATATTTT.

V is TRBV6-4 and J is TRBJ2-2, with 9 positions matching TRBD2. CDR3 size: 15 residues. V gave up 4 bases and J gave up 3 bases; unmatched junction bases: 3. Germline CDR1 MRHNA, CDR2 SNTAGT. CDR3 sequence: CASSVSGSDTGELFF. As DNA, the CDR3 is TGTGCCAGCAGTGTTAGCGGGAGCGACACCGGGGAGCTGTTTTTT.

This clone was seen only a few times. The genes are TRBV4-3 and TRBJ2-6; no clear D. The germline gives CDR1 LGHNA, CDR2 YSLEER. The CDR3 is 16 amino acids. Between the trimmed V and J ends, which lost 0 bases and 2 bases, there was a span of 8 bases. The CDR3 bases are TGCGCCAGCAGCCAAGATAGTGGTGCTGGGGCCAACGTCCTGACTTTC. This codes for CASSQDSGAGANVLTF.

This chain uses TRBV7-6 with TRBJ1-2; D remains unclear. The CDR3 runs to 13 residues. The V end lost 3 bases, the J end lost 3 bases, and 8 bases lay between the germline ends. The germline gives CDR1 SGHVS, CDR2 FNYEAQ. CDR3 region: CASSFGQDYGYTF. CDR3 bases: TGTGCCAGCAGCTTCGGTCAGGACTATGGCTACACCTTC.

The DNA for the CDR3 is TGCGCCAGCAGCTTGGCAGACACCGGGGAGCTGTTTTTT. It codes for CASSLADTGELFF. The chain carries TRBV5-1 and TRBJ2-2; D is unclear. Trimming removed 0 bases at V and 3 bases at J, with 3 bases between. Germline values: CDR1 SGHRS, CDR2 YFSETQ. CDR3 length equals 13 residues. The complete variable domain, with remaining parts taken from reference TRBV5-1 and TRBJ2-2, reads KAGVTQTPRYLIKTRGQQVTLSCSPISGHRSVSWYQQTPGQGLQFLFEYFSETQRNKGNFPGRFSGRQFSNSRSEMNVSTLELGDSALYLCASSLADTGELFFGEGSRLTVL.

The chain recombines TRBV7-9 with TRBJ1-3, with D uncertain. The CDR3 consists of 18 residues. Germline CDR1 reads SEHNR; CDR2 reads FQNEAQ (reference sequence). Deletions cut 5 bases from V and 0 bases from J, with 20 bases between. The CDR3 loop is CASSAIDTQISSGNTIYF. In DNA, the CDR3 is TGTGCCAGCAGCGCCATTGACACTCAAATTAGCTCTGGAAACACCATATATTTT.

The chain is built from TRBV28 and TRBJ1-1, with 7 nucleotides matching TRBD1. J lost 0 bases, V lost 6 bases, and 10 bases had no gene match. CDR1 is MDHEN, CDR2 SYDVKM, per germline. The CDR3 spans 16 residues. CDR3 DNA sequence: TGTGCCAGCAGCTCTCCCGGGACAGCTATGAACACTGAAGCTTTCTTT. Translation gives CASSSPGTAMNTEAFF.

The rearrangement links TRBV4-3 to TRBJ1-2; D is unresolved. There are 15 residues in the CDR3. Per germline, CDR1 LGHNA and CDR2 YSLEER. The V gene lost 0 bases and the J gene lost 5 bases, with 13 bases spanning the gap. CDR3 region: CASSQERLGQYGYTF. In DNA form, the CDR3 reads TGCGCCAGCAGCCAAGAAAGACTAGGGCAATATGGCTACACCTTC.

Worth noting for this clone: Its ends do not fully match the called genes, so a read error is possible. This rearrangement joins TRBV7-7 to TRBJ2-7; 7 bases line up with TRBD1. Germline V gene lookup returns CDR1 SSHAT and CDR2 FNYEAQ (reference sequence). The CDR3 consists of 13 residues. CDR3 coding DNA: TGTGCTAGCAGCTTGGGACAGTACAACGAGCAGTACTTC. It translates to CASSLGQYNEQYF.

The chain recombines TRBV18 with TRBJ2-5; 8 bases map to TRBD2. This CDR3 has 15 residues. The germline V gene encodes CDR1 KGHSH and CDR2 LQKENI. V gave up 0 bases and J gave up 3 bases; unmatched junction bases: 3. The CDR3 nucleotides are TGTGCCAGCTCACCACCTATCGGGGGGGAAGAGACCCAGTACTTC. Its translation is CASSPPIGGEETQYF.

The sample holds one count of this clone. V is TRBV19 and J is TRBJ2-3; TRBD1 matches at 10 bases. The V and J ends lost 5 bases and 1 base, in that order; junction bases with no gene match: 9. Germline loops: CDR1 LNHDA, CDR2 SQIVND (reference sequence). The CDR3 length is 17 residues. This CDR3 reads CASSDGQGVEGTDTQYF. As DNA, the CDR3 is TGTGCCAGTAGTGACGGACAGGGGGTAGAAGGCACAGATACGCAGTATTTT.

CDR3 coding DNA: TGTGCCTGGAGTGTACAGGGGTTTCCAGATACGCAGTATTTT. It translates to CAWSVQGFPDTQYF. This chain links TRBV30 with TRBJ2-3, with 7 bases identical to TRBD1. Germline CDR1 is GTSNPN and CDR2 is SVGIG (reference sequence). V dropped 0 bases and J dropped 4; count of bases not matched to a gene: 4. This CDR3 comprises 14 residues.

The V call is TRBV4-2, the J call TRBJ2-2; tentatively, D is TRBD2 (6 bases). The V gene lost 0 bases and the J gene lost 6 bases, with 17 bases spanning the gap. Germline V gene data show CDR1 as LGHNA and CDR2 as YNFKEQ. This CDR3 is 17 amino acids long. CDR3: CASSQDYGGVGAGELFF. CDR3 in DNA: TGTGCCAGCAGCCAAGATTATGGAGGGGTTGGGGCCGGGGAGCTGTTTTTT.

The chain couples TRBV18 to TRBJ2-7; 7 nucleotides agree with TRBD1. Trimming took 5 bases from V and 3 from J; bases not matched to a gene: 13. Germline V gene lookup returns CDR1 KGHSH and CDR2 LQKENI. This CDR3 has 16 amino acids. The CDR3 DNA follows: TGTGCCAGCTCATACGCCTCCGGGACAGTAAACTACGAGCAGTACTTC. It encodes CASSYASGTVNYEQYF.

The chain is built from TRBV27 and TRBJ2-7; 8 bases fit TRBD2. J lost 6 bases, V lost 7 bases, and 8 bases had no gene match. Per the germline V gene, CDR1 is MNHEY and CDR2 is SMNVEV (reference sequence). This CDR3 is built from 13 residues. CDR3 loop: CASTGGGGTEQYF. Here the CDR3 DNA reads TGTGCCAGCACCGGGGGGGGAGGGACCGAGCAGTACTTC.